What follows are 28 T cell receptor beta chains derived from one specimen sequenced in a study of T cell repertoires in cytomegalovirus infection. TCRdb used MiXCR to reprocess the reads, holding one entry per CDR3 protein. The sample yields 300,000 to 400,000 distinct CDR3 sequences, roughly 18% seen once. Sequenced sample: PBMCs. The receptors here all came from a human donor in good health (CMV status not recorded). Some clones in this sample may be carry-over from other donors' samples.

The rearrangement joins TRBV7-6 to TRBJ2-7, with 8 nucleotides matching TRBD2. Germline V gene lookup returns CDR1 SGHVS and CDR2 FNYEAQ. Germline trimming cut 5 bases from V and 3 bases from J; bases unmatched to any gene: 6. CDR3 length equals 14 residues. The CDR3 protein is CASSPRSGVYEQYF. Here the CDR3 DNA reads TGTGCCAGCAGCCCACGTAGCGGGGTCTACGAGCAGTACTTC.

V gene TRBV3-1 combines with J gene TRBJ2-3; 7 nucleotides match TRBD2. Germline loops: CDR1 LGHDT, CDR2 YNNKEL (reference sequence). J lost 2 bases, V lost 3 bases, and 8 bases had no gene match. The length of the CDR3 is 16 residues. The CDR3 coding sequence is TGTGCCAGCAGCCATTCTGGGCGGGGGAACACAGATACGCAGTATTTT. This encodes CASSHSGRGNTDTQYF.

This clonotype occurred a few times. CDR3 sequence (DNA): TGTGCCAGTAGTATCGATGACCGGGACAGGGGGTTGTACTCTGGAAACACCATATATTTT. This codes for CASSIDDRDRGLYSGNTIYF. This chain joins TRBV19 and TRBJ1-3; 11 bases match TRBD1. The CDR3 runs 20 residues. The germline V gene has CDR1 LNHDA and CDR2 SQIVND (reference sequence). V lost 3 bases to trimming and J lost 0 bases; unmatched junction nucleotides: 13.

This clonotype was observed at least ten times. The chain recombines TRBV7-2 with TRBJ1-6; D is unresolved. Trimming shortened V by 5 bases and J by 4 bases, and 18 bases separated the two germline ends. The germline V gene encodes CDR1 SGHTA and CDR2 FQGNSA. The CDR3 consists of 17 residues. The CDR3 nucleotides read TGTGCCAGCAGCCCGGATCACCAAAGCACATATAATTCACCCCTCCACTTT. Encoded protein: CASSPDHQSTYNSPLHF.

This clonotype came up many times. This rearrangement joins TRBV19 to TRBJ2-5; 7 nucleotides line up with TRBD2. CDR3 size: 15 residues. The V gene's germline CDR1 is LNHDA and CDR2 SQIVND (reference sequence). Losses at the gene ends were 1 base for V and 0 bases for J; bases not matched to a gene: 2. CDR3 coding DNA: TGTGCCAGTAGTATAGTCGGGACTAACCAAGAGACCCAGTACTTC. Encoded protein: CASSIVGTNQETQYF. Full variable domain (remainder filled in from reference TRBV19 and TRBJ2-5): DGGITQSPKYLFRKEGQNVTLSCEQNLNHDAMYWYRQDPGQGLRLIYYSQIVNDFQKGDIAEGYSVSREKKESFPLTVTSAQKNPTAFYLCASSIVGTNQETQYFGPGTRLLVL.

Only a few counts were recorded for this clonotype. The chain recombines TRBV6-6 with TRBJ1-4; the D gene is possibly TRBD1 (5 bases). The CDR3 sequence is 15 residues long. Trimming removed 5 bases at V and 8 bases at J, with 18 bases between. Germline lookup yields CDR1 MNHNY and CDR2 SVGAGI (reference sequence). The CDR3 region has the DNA TGTGCCAGCAGTCCGGGGACCCTCCTCACCGAAAAACTGTTTTTT. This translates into CASSPGTLLTEKLFF.

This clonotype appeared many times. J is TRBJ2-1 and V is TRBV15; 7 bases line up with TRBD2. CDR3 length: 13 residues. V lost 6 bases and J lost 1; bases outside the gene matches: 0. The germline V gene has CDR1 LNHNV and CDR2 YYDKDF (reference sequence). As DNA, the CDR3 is TGTGCCACCAGAGCGGGGTCCTACAATGAGCAGTTCTTC. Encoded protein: CATRAGSYNEQFF.

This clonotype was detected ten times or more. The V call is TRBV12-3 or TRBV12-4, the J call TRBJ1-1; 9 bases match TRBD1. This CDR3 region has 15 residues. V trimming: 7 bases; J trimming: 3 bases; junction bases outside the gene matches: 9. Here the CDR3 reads CASTSGTGFDTEAFF. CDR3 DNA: TGTGCCAGCACGTCCGGGACAGGGTTCGACACTGAAGCTTTCTTT.

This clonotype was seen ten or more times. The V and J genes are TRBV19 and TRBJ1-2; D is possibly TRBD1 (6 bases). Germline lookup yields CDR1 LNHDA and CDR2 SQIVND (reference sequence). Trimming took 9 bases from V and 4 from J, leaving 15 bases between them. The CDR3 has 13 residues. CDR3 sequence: CASLGGRGYGYTF. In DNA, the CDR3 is TGTGCCAGCCTTGGGGGGCGAGGCTATGGCTACACCTTC.

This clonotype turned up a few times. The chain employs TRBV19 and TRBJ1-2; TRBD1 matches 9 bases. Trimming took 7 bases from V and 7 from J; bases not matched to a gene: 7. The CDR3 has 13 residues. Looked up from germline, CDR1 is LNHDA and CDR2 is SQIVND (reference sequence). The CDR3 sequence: CASTVQGAIGYTF. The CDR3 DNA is TGTGCCAGTACCGTACAGGGGGCCATTGGCTACACCTTC.

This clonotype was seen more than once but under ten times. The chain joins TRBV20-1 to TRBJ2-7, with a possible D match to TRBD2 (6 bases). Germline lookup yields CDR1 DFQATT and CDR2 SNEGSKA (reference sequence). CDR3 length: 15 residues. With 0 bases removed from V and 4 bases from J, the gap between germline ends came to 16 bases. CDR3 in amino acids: CSARDRRLGGYEQYF. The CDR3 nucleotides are TGCAGTGCTAGAGATAGGCGGCTGGGGGGATACGAGCAGTACTTC.

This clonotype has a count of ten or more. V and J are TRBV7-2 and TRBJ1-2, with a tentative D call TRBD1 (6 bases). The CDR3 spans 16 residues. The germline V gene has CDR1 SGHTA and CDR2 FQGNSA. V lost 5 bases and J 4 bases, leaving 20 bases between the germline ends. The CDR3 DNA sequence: TGTGCCAGCAGCCCGGAGGGGATGACAGGCAGCTATGGCTACACCTTC. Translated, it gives CASSPEGMTGSYGYTF.

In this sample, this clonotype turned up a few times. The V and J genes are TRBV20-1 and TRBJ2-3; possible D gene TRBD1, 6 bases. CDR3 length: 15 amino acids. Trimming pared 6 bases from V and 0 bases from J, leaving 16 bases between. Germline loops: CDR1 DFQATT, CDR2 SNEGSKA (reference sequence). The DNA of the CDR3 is TGCAGTGCACAGGGCAAGGGAGCGAGCACAGATACGCAGTATTTT. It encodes CSAQGKGASTDTQYF.

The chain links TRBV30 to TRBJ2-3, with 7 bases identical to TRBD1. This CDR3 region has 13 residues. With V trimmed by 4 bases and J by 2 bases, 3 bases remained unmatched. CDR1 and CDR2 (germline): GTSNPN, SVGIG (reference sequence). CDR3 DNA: TGTGCCTGGACAGGGGGAACCACAGATACGCAGTATTTT. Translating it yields CAWTGGTTDTQYF.

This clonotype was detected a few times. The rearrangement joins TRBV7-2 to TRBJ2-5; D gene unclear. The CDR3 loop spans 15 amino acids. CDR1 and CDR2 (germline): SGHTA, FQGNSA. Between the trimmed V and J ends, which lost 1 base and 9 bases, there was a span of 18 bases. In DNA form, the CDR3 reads TGTGCCAGCAGCTTAGATGCCCTCGGAAAAGGTTCCCAGTACTTC. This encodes CASSLDALGKGSQYF.

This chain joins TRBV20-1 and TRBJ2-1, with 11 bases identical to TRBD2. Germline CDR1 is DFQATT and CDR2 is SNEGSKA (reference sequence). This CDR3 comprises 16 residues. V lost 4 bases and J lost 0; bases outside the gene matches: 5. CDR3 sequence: CSATGLAGSSYNEQFF. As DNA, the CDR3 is TGCAGTGCTACAGGACTAGCGGGTAGCTCCTACAATGAGCAGTTCTTC.

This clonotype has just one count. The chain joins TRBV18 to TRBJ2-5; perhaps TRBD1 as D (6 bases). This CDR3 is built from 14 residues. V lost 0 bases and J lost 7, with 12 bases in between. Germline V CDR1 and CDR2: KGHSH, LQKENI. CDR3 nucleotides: TGTGCCAGCTCACCACCGAACAGGGCAGGGACCCAGTACTTC. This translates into CASSPPNRAGTQYF.

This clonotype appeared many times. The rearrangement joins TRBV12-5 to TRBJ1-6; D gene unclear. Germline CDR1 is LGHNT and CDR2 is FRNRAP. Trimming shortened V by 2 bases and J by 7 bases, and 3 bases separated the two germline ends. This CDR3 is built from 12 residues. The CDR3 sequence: CASGLLNSPLHF. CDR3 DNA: TGTGCTAGTGGTTTGCTAAATTCACCCCTCCACTTT.

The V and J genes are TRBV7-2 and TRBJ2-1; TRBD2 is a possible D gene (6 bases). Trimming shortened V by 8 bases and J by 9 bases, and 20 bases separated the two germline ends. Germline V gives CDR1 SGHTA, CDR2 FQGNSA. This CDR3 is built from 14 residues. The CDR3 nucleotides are TGTGCCAGCTCTTTTGGGGGAGGTATCGGTGAGCAGTTCTTC. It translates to CASSFGGGIGEQFF.

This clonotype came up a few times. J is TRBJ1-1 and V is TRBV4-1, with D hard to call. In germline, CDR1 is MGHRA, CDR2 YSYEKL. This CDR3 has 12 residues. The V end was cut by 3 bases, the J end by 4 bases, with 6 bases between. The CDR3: CASSHGATEAFF. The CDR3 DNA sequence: TGCGCCAGCAGCCATGGAGCCACTGAAGCTTTCTTT.

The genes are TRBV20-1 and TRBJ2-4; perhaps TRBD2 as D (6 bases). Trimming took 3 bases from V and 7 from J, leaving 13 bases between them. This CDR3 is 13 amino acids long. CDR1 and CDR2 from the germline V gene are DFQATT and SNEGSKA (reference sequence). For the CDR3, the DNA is TGCAGTGCTAGCCGTCTAGCGACGAACATTCAGTACTTC. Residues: CSASRLATNIQYF.

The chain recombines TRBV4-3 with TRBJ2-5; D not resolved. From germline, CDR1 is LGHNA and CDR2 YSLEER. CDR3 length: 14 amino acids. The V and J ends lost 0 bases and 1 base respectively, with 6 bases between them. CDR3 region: CASSQENSQETQYF. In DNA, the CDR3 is TGCGCCAGCAGCCAAGAAAACAGCCAAGAGACCCAGTACTTC.

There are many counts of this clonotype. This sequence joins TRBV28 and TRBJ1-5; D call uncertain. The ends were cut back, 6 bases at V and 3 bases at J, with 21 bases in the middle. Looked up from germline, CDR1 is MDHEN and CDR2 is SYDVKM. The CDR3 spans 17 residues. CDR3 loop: CASSLTPGVGYNQPQHF. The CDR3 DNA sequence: TGTGCCAGCAGCCTCACCCCCGGCGTGGGATACAATCAGCCCCAGCATTTT.

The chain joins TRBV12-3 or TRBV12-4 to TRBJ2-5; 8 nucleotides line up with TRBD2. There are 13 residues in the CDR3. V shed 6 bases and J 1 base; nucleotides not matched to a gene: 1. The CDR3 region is CASSTSGQETQYF. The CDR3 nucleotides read TGTGCCAGCAGCACTAGCGGCCAAGAGACCCAGTACTTC.

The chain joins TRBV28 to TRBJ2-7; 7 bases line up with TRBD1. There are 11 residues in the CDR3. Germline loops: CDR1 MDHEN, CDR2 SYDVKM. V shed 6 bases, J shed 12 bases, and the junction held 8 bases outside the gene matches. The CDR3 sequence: CASRVTGRMYF. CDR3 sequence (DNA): TGTGCCAGCAGAGTGACAGGGCGGATGTACTTC.

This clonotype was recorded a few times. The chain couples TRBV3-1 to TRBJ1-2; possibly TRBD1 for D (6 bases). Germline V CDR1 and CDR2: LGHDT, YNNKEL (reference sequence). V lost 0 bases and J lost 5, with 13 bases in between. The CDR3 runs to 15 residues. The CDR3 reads CASSQEWGAWYGYTF. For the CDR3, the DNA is TGTGCCAGCAGCCAAGAGTGGGGGGCATGGTATGGCTACACCTTC.

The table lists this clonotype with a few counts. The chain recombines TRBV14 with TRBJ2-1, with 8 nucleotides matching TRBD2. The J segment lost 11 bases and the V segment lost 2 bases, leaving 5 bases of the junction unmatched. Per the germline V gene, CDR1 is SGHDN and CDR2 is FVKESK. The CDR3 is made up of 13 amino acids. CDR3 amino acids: CASSQIGLAQQFF. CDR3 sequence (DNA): TGTGCCAGCAGCCAAATAGGACTAGCCCAGCAGTTCTTC.

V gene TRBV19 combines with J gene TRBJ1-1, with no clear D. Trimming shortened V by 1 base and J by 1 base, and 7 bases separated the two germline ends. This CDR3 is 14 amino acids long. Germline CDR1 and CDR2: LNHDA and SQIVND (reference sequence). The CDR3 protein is CASSIVGGNTEAFF. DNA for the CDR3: TGTGCCAGTAGTATAGTTGGTGGGAACACTGAAGCTTTCTTT. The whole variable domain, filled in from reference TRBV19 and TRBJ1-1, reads DGGITQSPKYLFRKEGQNVTLSCEQNLNHDAMYWYRQDPGQGLRLIYYSQIVNDFQKGDIAEGYSVSREKKESFPLTVTSAQKNPTAFYLCASSIVGGNTEAFFGQGTRLTVV.